This T cell receptor (beta chain) emerged from a study of T-cell reconstitution after alpha-beta-depleted transplantation in children. General study points: Surviving recipient T cells and thymic progenitors produced the high day-60 TCRbeta diversity seen in some patients. Expanded clones from the graft, numbering several hundred, reportedly supplied alpha-beta T cells about two months after transplant. After one year, T-cell counts and TCRbeta diversity mostly came from new T cells.

This sample's TCRbeta library carried unique molecular identifier barcodes. Each CDR3 protein is one row after TCRdb ran MiXCR on the PCR reads. The repertoire holds about 16,000 distinct CDR3 sequences, with less than 9.5% as singletons. This clonotype was observed at least ten times. Its antigen is unidentified. The material sequenced was PBMCs, mostly from graft donor cells, taken 60 days after TCRalphabeta/CD19-depleted stem cell transplant. The sequence derives from a boy under two years old who had a stem cell transplant for Wiskott-Aldrich syndrome, so the T cells may come from the graft donor.

The CDR3 nucleotides read TGTGCCTGGAGTATACCCAAGACGTTCGGGGAGACCCAGTACTTC. Amino acids: CAWSIPKTFGETQYF. V usage is TRBV30 and J usage is TRBJ2-5; D remains unclear. V lost 2 bases to trimming and J lost 5 bases, with 18 bases between them. The CDR3 has 15 residues. CDR1 and CDR2 (germline): GTSNPN, SVGIG (reference sequence).